Sequencing of this TCR beta chain was carried out in a study of type 1 regulatory T cells. Turning to the study itself: This in vitro CD4 product, T-allo10, is enriched for Tr1 cells and alloantigen-specific.

The graft donor-derived T-allo10 cells reportedly recognize host alloantigens, are anergic, and suppress alloantigen-specifically. TCRdb reprocessed the reads with MiXCR, giving one entry per CDR3 protein. The sample has about 68,000 distinct CDR3 sequences; 63% are singletons. CDR1 and CDR2 (germline): KGHSY, FQNENV. The ends were cut back, 4 bases at V and 8 bases at J, with 14 bases in the middle. The CDR3 runs 14 residues. Of note for this clonotype: Its antigen is still unknown.

This TCR derives from a human donor in good health. The V gene is TRBV16, the J gene TRBJ2-2; D might be TRBD2 (6 bases). Sequenced input: cultured T cells, either the whole culture or a sorted T cell fraction (not recorded which). Subset meaning: Tr1-enriched cell product generated in vitro against host alloantigens. The CDR3 loop is CASSLGGTPGELFF. The CDR3 bases are TGTGCCAGCAGCCTAGGCGGGACGCCGGGGGAGCTGTTTTTT.